This is a list of T cell receptor beta chains from one sample in a study of T cells in Graves' hyperthyroidism and ophthalmopathy. Each CDR3 protein is one row after TCRdb ran MiXCR on the multiplex PCR reads. The sample consists of hundreds of thousands of distinct CDR3 sequences, more than 12% of them appearing once. The specimen was blood. These receptors originate from a woman aged 50 to 65 with Graves' ophthalmopathy. Each CDR3 is given with its conserved first and last residue. The D gene is left open where the match is weak. A row's size may be missing; if present it is once, few, many or a size class.

size	V	J	D	DNA	CDR3
many	TRBV28	TRBJ1-6	NA	TGTGCCAGCAGTTTGTGGGGGGGTCGGTCACCCCTCCACTTT	CASSLWGGRSPLHF
NA	TRBV3-1	TRBJ2-7	NA	NA	CASSQDQTVPTSSTSGRQYF
many	TRBV29-1	TRBJ2-5	TRBD2	TGCAGCGCTCTACTAGCGGGAGATGAGACCCAGTACTTC	CSALLAGDETQYF
many	TRBV6-5	TRBJ1-2	TRBD1	TGTGCCAGCAGTTACTCGATTCGGCAGGGGGTGCGTGGCTACACCTTC	CASSYSIRQGVRGYTF
few	TRBV20-1	TRBJ2-5	NA	TGCAGTGCCCGGGCCAGTCAAGAGACCCAGTACTTC	CSARASQETQYF
many	TRBV20-1	TRBJ2-3	TRBD2	TGCAGTGCTAGAGTGCTAGCGGGAGGGCCAGGAGATACGCAGTATTTT	CSARVLAGGPGDTQYF
few	TRBV20-1	TRBJ1-5	TRBD1	TGCAGTGTTAACAGGGGCAATAGCAATCAGCCCCAGCATTTT	CSVNRGNSNQPQHF
many	TRBV2	TRBJ2-5	NA	TGTGCCAGCAGGCAGGGTCAAGAGACCCAGTACTTC	CASRQGQETQYF
many	TRBV7-2	TRBJ2-3	NA	TGTGCCAGCAGCTTAGACAGACTACTCACAGATACGCAGTATTTT	CASSLDRLLTDTQYF
many	TRBV20-1	TRBJ1-1	NA	TGCAGTGCTACGTGGGCAGGGCGAAACACTGAAGCTTTCTTT	CSATWAGRNTEAFF
few	TRBV27	TRBJ1-3	NA	TGTGCCAGCAGTTCACGTCCTCTGGAGGGTCTTGGTGGAAACACCATATATTTT	CASSSRPLEGLGGNTIYF
many	TRBV12-3/TRBV12-4	TRBJ2-5	NA	TGTGCCAGCAGTCACAGGCCGCTCTTTATGACCCAGTACTTC	CASSHRPLFMTQYF
NA	TRBV6-1	TRBJ2-1	TRBD2	TGTGCCAGCAGTGAAAATGGACTAGCGGGCTCTGAGGGGTTCTTC	CASSENGLAGSEGFF
NA	TRBV14	TRBJ2-2	NA	TGTGCCAGCAGCCGCTTCCAGGGGCACACCGGGGAGCTGTTTTTT	CASSRFQGHTGELFF
few	TRBV29-1	TRBJ2-5	TRBD2	TGCAGCGTCGCCCTAGCGGGAGTCCCCGAGACCCAGTACTTC	CSVALAGVPETQYF
few	TRBV6-2/TRBV6-3	TRBJ1-5	NA	TGTGCCAGCCACCGGGGAGGGAGCACTCAGCCCCAGCATTTT	CASHRGGSTQPQHF
many	TRBV2	TRBJ2-6	TRBD1	TGTGCCAGCAGTCGACAGGGCCAGAGCTCTGGGGCCAACGTCCTGACTTTC	CASSRQGQSSGANVLTF
many	TRBV29-1	TRBJ2-1	NA	TGCAGCGTTGATCTGAGTTTGACGGCCCCCGAAGGGAATGAGCAGTTCTTC	CSVDLSLTAPEGNEQFF
many	TRBV27	TRBJ2-5	NA	TGTGCCAGCTCGGACTGGGGTAAAGAGACCCAGTACTTC	CASSDWGKETQYF
NA	TRBV19	TRBJ2-3	TRBD2	TGTGCCAGTAAGGCCGGGAGGGCCTTAAGAACAGATACGCAGTATTTT	CASKAGRALRTDTQYF
few	TRBV29-1	TRBJ2-3	NA	TGCAGCGTTGTATTCAGGGATACGCAGTATTTT	CSVVFRDTQYF
NA	TRBV3-1	TRBJ2-7	TRBD2	TGTGCCAGCAGCCAATTTACTAGCGGGGCCCCCTACGAGCAGTACTTC	CASSQFTSGAPYEQYF
few	TRBV7-6	TRBJ2-1	TRBD2	TGTGCCAGCAGCTCTGGTGCCGGGACTAGCGGACTTGAGCAGTTCTTC	CASSSGAGTSGLEQFF
many	TRBV7-2	TRBJ1-2	NA	TGTGCCAGCAGCAAAGCCGGGACAACTAACTATGGCTACACCTTC	CASSKAGTTNYGYTF
many	TRBV29-1	TRBJ1-1	NA	TGCAGCGTTGACGTTGGAGCCGGGAACACTGAAGCTTTCTTT	CSVDVGAGNTEAFF
NA	TRBV18	TRBJ2-5	NA	TGTGCCAGCTCACCGGGGGGGGCCGAAGAGACCCAGTACTTC	CASSPGGAEETQYF
many	TRBV28	TRBJ2-3	TRBD1	TGTGCCAGCAGTAAACCGGGACAGGGTCGGGGCACGCAGTATTTT	CASSKPGQGRGTQYF
many	TRBV28	TRBJ1-1	TRBD1	TGTGCCAGCAGCCCTCCGAGACAGGGGGGAGCTGAAGCTTTCTTT	CASSPPRQGGAEAFF
NA	TRBV7-9	TRBJ1-3	TRBD1	TGTGCCAGCAGCTCCAAGCCGACAGGGAAGAGCTCTGGAAACACCATATATTTT	CASSSKPTGKSSGNTIYF
many	TRBV12-3/TRBV12-4	TRBJ2-3	TRBD1	TGTGCCAGCAGTTTGGGACAGCGCACAGATACGCAGTATTTT	CASSLGQRTDTQYF
many	TRBV7-2	TRBJ2-1	TRBD1	TGTGCCAGCAGCTTGGGACAGGGCGATGAGCAGTTCTTC	CASSLGQGDEQFF
many	TRBV11-2	TRBJ1-2	NA	TGTGCCAGCAGCTCCCGTCTCGTGGGGGACTATGGCTACACCTTC	CASSSRLVGDYGYTF
NA	TRBV20-1	TRBJ1-5	NA	TGCAGTGCTGCCAGGGTCGGGCAGCCCCAGCATTTT	CSAARVGQPQHF
few	TRBV2	TRBJ2-7	NA	TGTGCCAGCAGTGAAGAGGGCAGGGCCTACGAGCAGTACTTC	CASSEEGRAYEQYF
many	TRBV12-3/TRBV12-4	TRBJ1-1	NA	TGTGCCAGCAGTTTTATCGGGCGTGAAGCTTTCTTT	CASSFIGREAFF
many	TRBV4-1	TRBJ1-1	NA	TGCGCCAGCAGCCAAGTCGCGTTGACTCAACTTGAAGCTTTCTTT	CASSQVALTQLEAFF
few	TRBV27	TRBJ1-2	TRBD1	TGTGCCAGCAGTCTCTACTCAGGGGGCAATATCTATGGCTACACCTTC	CASSLYSGGNIYGYTF
NA	TRBV10-1	TRBJ1-6	NA	TGCGCCACCCGGGGAACAGGGAAAAATTCACCCCTCCACTTT	CATRGTGKNSPLHF
many	TRBV3-1	TRBJ2-1	NA	TGTGCCAGCAGCCTAGGGACTGACAGCTCCTACAATGAGCAGTTCTTC	CASSLGTDSSYNEQFF
many	TRBV20-1	TRBJ2-1	NA	TGCAGTGCCATCCGCCTCTGGCTGGATGAGCAGTTCTTC	CSAIRLWLDEQFF
NA	TRBV18	TRBJ1-5	NA	TGTGCCAGCTCACCCGACGGACTCGGTAGGGAGCCCCGGCATTTT	CASSPDGLGREPRHF
many	TRBV2	TRBJ2-1	TRBD2	TGTGCCAGCAGTCCTTTGACTAGCGGTCCTGCTAACAATGAGCAGTTCTTC	CASSPLTSGPANNEQFF